This entry lists 7 T cell receptor beta chains sequenced from one sample in a study of CD8+CD57+ T cells in acquired aplastic anemia. For CDR3 and TCR beta VDJ profiling, genomic DNA was the template used. TCRdb re-called the reads through MiXCR, storing one row per CDR3 protein. Here the sample spans over 100,000 distinct CDR3 sequences, 41% being singletons. Sequencing was done on a sample of sorted CD4+, CD8+, or CD8+CD57+ T cells (not recorded which) from PBMCs. Receptors originate from a human donor in good health, serving as a control.

This clonotype has more than one count but fewer than ten. The chain has TRBV30 and TRBJ2-1, with a tentative D call TRBD1 (9 bases). In germline, CDR1 is GTSNPN, CDR2 SVGIG (reference sequence). Trimming shortened V by 3 bases and J by 8 bases, and 20 bases separated the two germline ends. The CDR3 has 15 amino acids. CDR3 nucleotides: TGTGCCTGGAGACAGGGGGCGCGGGGGGTCGATGAGCAGTTCTTC. Translation: CAWRQGARGVDEQFF.

As for this clonotype: An end of the junction differs from the germline gene, which may be a read error. The chain joins TRBV10-3 to TRBJ1-5; maybe TRBD1 (5 bases). Germline CDR1 reads ENHRY; CDR2 reads SYGVKD. There are 15 residues in the CDR3. The CDR3 nucleotides read TGTGCCAGCAGTCGACAGCAGCTAAGCAATCAGCCCCAGCATTTT. It encodes CASSRQQLSNQPQHF.

The genes are TRBV5-6 and TRBJ1-6, with D hard to call. V lost 0 bases, J lost 7 bases, and 11 bases lay in between. CDR1 and CDR2 from the germline V gene are SGHDT and YYEEEE. The length of the CDR3 is 15 residues. CDR3 loop: CASSLVGGNNSPLHF. In nucleotides, the CDR3 is TGTGCCAGCAGCTTGGTTGGAGGGAACAATTCACCCCTCCACTTT.

This clonotype was seen a few times. The rearrangement uses TRBV11-1 and TRBJ2-1; no firm D call. CDR3 size: 14 residues. Germline V gene data show CDR1 as SGHAT and CDR2 as FQDESV (reference sequence). Trimming took off 5 bases at V and 4 bases at J, with 12 bases between the two ends. CDR3 amino acids: CASSPARRYNEQFF. DNA of the CDR3: TGTGCCAGCAGCCCAGCCAGGAGATACAATGAGCAGTTCTTC.

Ten or more counts support this clonotype. The chain recombines TRBV20-1 with TRBJ2-2, with D perhaps assigned TRBD1 or TRBD2 (5 bases each). The V and J ends lost 3 bases and 3 bases respectively, with 14 bases between them. The CDR3 consists of 15 residues. Germline loops: CDR1 DFQATT, CDR2 SNEGSKA (reference sequence). The CDR3 region has the DNA TGCAGTGCTAGGGGACCCTCGAGATACACCGGGGAGCTGTTTTTT. Protein: CSARGPSRYTGELFF.

The chain couples TRBV11-2 to TRBJ2-1; D gene uncertain. Per germline, CDR1 SGHAT and CDR2 FQNNGV. The CDR3 consists of 13 residues. The ends were cut back, 5 bases at V and 11 bases at J, with 16 bases in the middle. The CDR3 DNA follows: TGTGCCAGCAGCAATGTCACGCGCGGCAAGCAGTTCTTC. Translation: CASSNVTRGKQFF.

This chain uses TRBV2 with TRBJ2-5; D is unclear. Germline CDR1 is SNHLY and CDR2 is FYNNEI. With 4 bases removed from V and 5 bases from J, the gap between germline ends came to 5 bases. The CDR3 runs to 11 residues. The DNA of the CDR3 is TGTGCCAGCAGTGCGACCGAGACCCAGTACTTC. It yields the protein CASSATETQYF.